Below are 30 T cell receptor beta chains sequenced from a single sample in a study of read filtering for tumor transcriptome and immune sequencing. The library was built from 400 ng RNA with molecular barcoded adaptors for alpha/delta and beta/gamma chains. MiXCR was run by TCRdb on the reads, yielding one entry per CDR3 protein. The profile shows over 20,000 distinct CDR3 sequences, roughly an eighth of them singletons. Sequences were obtained from a population of CD138-negative cells sorted from bone marrow. The receptors were gathered from a donor aged 40 or over with multiple myeloma.

In its sample, this clonotype was seen many times. The CDR3: CASSFLPGSLSPTDTQYF. CDR3 coding DNA: TGTGCCAGCAGCTTCCTGCCGGGATCTCTGTCTCCCACAGATACGCAGTATTTT. This chain connects TRBV7-2 to TRBJ2-3; D perhaps matches TRBD2 (5 bases). Germline values: CDR1 SGHTA, CDR2 FQGNSA. The CDR3 contains 18 residues. Trimming pared 3 bases from V and 2 bases from J, leaving 21 bases between.

V usage is TRBV19 and J usage is TRBJ1-1; 7 positions match TRBD1. The CDR3 totals 14 residues. The trim removed 6 bases at V and 4 bases at J, leaving 8 bases unmatched. The germline CDR1 and CDR2 sequences are LNHDA and SQIVND (reference sequence). CDR3 DNA: TGTGCCAGTAGCGCGGGACAGATGATCACTGAAGCTTTCTTT. Its translation is CASSAGQMITEAFF.

This clonotype was seen at least ten times. The genes are TRBV6-1 and TRBJ2-3; 10 nucleotides align to TRBD2. This CDR3 has 15 amino acids. Germline V gene data show CDR1 as MNHNS and CDR2 as SASEGT. The V segment lost 4 bases and the J segment 5 bases; nucleotides outside the gene matches: 6. The CDR3 coding sequence is TGTGCCAGCAGTGCAGTAGCGGGAGGCAAAGATACGCAGTATTTT. This sequence encodes CASSAVAGGKDTQYF.

This clonotype was picked up many times. The rearrangement links TRBV5-1 to TRBJ2-3; D gene unclear. The germline V gene has CDR1 SGHRS and CDR2 YFSETQ. V was pared by 0 bases and J by 2 bases, with 10 bases between. CDR3 length equals 15 residues. The CDR3 is CASSLEGLFTDTQYF. The CDR3 DNA is TGCGCCAGCAGCTTGGAGGGCCTCTTCACAGATACGCAGTATTTT. The whole variable domain, filled in from reference TRBV5-1 and TRBJ2-3, reads KAGVTQTPRYLIKTRGQQVTLSCSPISGHRSVSWYQQTPGQGLQFLFEYFSETQRNKGNFPGRFSGRQFSNSRSEMNVSTLELGDSALYLCASSLEGLFTDTQYFGPGTRLTVL.

This clonotype was observed many times. In DNA, the CDR3 is TGTGCCAGCAGCTTAGTGGCAGGGAGCAATCAGCCCCAGCATTTT. This gives the protein CASSLVAGSNQPQHF. J is TRBJ1-5 and V is TRBV7-2, with a possible D match to TRBD1 (5 bases). Germline assignment: CDR1 SGHTA and CDR2 FQGNSA. The CDR3 contains 15 residues. V lost 1 base to trimming and J lost 1 base, with 8 bases between them.

This clonotype occurred many times. The chain is built from TRBV20-1 and TRBJ1-5; D is perhaps TRBD1 (5 bases). CDR3 length equals 14 residues. Trimming shortened V by 6 bases and J by 0 bases, and 12 bases separated the two germline ends. Germline CDR1 is DFQATT and CDR2 is SNEGSKA (reference sequence). The CDR3 bases are TGCAGTGCCCGGGCAGGGAATAGCAATCAGCCCCAGCATTTT. This encodes CSARAGNSNQPQHF.

This clonotype showed up many times. CDR3 bases: TGCAGTGCTTCTAGCGGGAGGGCCTCCTACAATGAGCAGTTCTTC. Translating gives CSASSGRASYNEQFF. The chain is built from TRBV20-1 and TRBJ2-1; 12 nucleotides align to TRBD2. V was clipped by 5 bases and J by 0 bases; unmatched bases: 2. CDR1 is DFQATT and CDR2 is SNEGSKA in the germline V gene (reference sequence). CDR3 size: 15 residues.

This clonotype has a count of ten or more. CDR3 amino acids: CASSSIPRTSGKFSGANVLTF. In nucleotides, the CDR3 is TGTGCCAGCAGCTCTATCCCCCGGACTAGCGGGAAGTTCTCTGGGGCCAACGTCCTGACTTTC. This chain links TRBV7-3 with TRBJ2-6, with 12 positions matching TRBD2. This CDR3 region has 21 residues. Per germline, CDR1 SGHTA and CDR2 FQGTGA. The trim removed 4 bases at V and 0 bases at J, leaving 13 bases unmatched.

The chain carries TRBV9 and TRBJ2-1; D is ambiguous. This CDR3 spans 14 amino acids. The V gene's germline CDR1 is SGDLS and CDR2 YYNGEE. Trimming took off 0 bases at V and 8 bases at J, with 12 bases between the two ends. In nucleotides, the CDR3 is TGTGCCAGCAGCGTAGGCGGAATCCCCGATGAGCAGTTCTTC. Amino acids: CASSVGGIPDEQFF.

This clonotype came up many times. The chain links TRBV9 to TRBJ2-3; tentatively, D is TRBD2 (5 bases). V gave up 0 bases and J gave up 4 bases, with 12 bases separating them. CDR3 length equals 15 residues. CDR1 SGDLS and CDR2 YYNGEE come from the germline V gene. The CDR3 region is CASSVGIGESDTQYF. In DNA form, the CDR3 reads TGTGCCAGCAGCGTAGGTATCGGGGAGTCAGATACGCAGTATTTT.

This clonotype was observed at least ten times. The genes are TRBV29-1 and TRBJ2-7; D is unclear. Germline CDR1 is SQVTM and CDR2 is ANQGSEA. The CDR3 extends over 12 amino acids. Trimming took 0 bases from V and 5 from J, leaving 8 bases between them. CDR3 loop: CSVEDSRDEQYF. DNA for the CDR3: TGCAGCGTTGAAGATTCGAGAGACGAGCAGTACTTC.

In its sample, this clonotype was seen many times. The chain links TRBV20-1 to TRBJ2-7; 12 bases agree with TRBD1. The V gene's germline CDR1 is DFQATT and CDR2 SNEGSKA (reference sequence). This CDR3 region has 15 residues. Losses at the gene ends were 5 bases for V and 4 bases for J; bases not matched to a gene: 9. CDR3 region: CSALNPGQGAYEQYF. For the CDR3, the DNA is TGCAGTGCTTTAAACCCGGGACAGGGGGCGTACGAGCAGTACTTC.

The sample holds many counts of this clonotype. The V gene is TRBV29-1, the J gene TRBJ2-3, with 7 bases matching TRBD1. Germline assignment: CDR1 SQVTM and CDR2 ANQGSEA. The V segment lost 2 bases and the J segment 6 bases; nucleotides outside the gene matches: 8. This CDR3 comprises 14 residues. The CDR3 nucleotides are TGCAGCGTTGAAAGGGTCCAGGGACAGGATACGCAGTATTTT. It translates to CSVERVQGQDTQYF.

This clonotype was found a few times. J is TRBJ1-1 and V is TRBV5-1; D gene ambiguous. Germline V gives CDR1 SGHRS, CDR2 YFSETQ. CDR3 length: 14 amino acids. Deletions cut 2 bases from V and 1 base from J, with 9 bases between. The CDR3, as DNA: TGCGCCAGCAGCTTTGTGGTCGGGAACACTGAAGCTTTCTTT. As protein: CASSFVVGNTEAFF.

Ten or more counts support this clonotype. This chain uses TRBV28 with TRBJ1-2, with 7 bases identical to TRBD1. The CDR3 has 16 amino acids. Germline CDR1 and CDR2: MDHEN and SYDVKM. The trim removed 3 bases at V and 4 bases at J, leaving 11 bases unmatched. Written as DNA, the CDR3 is TGTGCCAGCAGTTTCGGTCCCGGGGACAGAGGCTATGGCTACACCTTC. It is translated as CASSFGPGDRGYGYTF.

This clonotype showed up many times. A single base separates this from a much larger clone, so it may be a read error. The chain employs TRBV20-1 and TRBJ2-1, with TRBD1 identical over 7 bases. The CDR3 length is 14 residues. Germline lookup yields CDR1 DFQATT and CDR2 SNEGSKA (reference sequence). Here the CDR3 reads CSTRQGSSYNEQFF. The DNA of the CDR3 is TGCAGTACTAGACAGGGCAGCTCCTACAATGAGCAGTTCTTC.

Of note for this clonotype: A read error likely explains this, since a far larger clone differs by one base. The chain couples TRBV6-6 to TRBJ2-1, with 8 bases that match TRBD1. CDR3 length: 17 residues. Germline V gives CDR1 MNHNY, CDR2 SVGAGI (reference sequence). CDR3 sequence (DNA): TGTGCCAGCAGTCAAGGGACAGGCCACAGCCAAGGAAATGAGCAGTCCTTC. Protein sequence: CASSQGTGHSQGNEQSF.

This clonotype was counted at least ten times. This chain uses TRBV5-1 with TRBJ2-1; 8 positions match TRBD2. The CDR3 contains 17 residues. Germline trimming cut 4 bases from V and 0 bases from J; bases unmatched to any gene: 9. Germline CDR1 reads SGHRS; CDR2 reads YFSETQ. CDR3 sequence: CASSPAGGRSSYNEQFF. The CDR3 DNA sequence: TGCGCCAGCAGCCCGGCGGGAGGCCGTAGCTCCTACAATGAGCAGTTCTTC.

Many counts were recorded for this clonotype. The chain has TRBV10-3 and TRBJ2-2; possible D gene TRBD1, 6 bases. Germline V gene data show CDR1 as ENHRY and CDR2 as SYGVKD. This CDR3 spans 14 amino acids. With 4 bases removed from V and 3 bases from J, the gap between germline ends came to 9 bases. The CDR3 region has the DNA TGTGCCATCAGTGGCCAGGGGCACACCGGGGAGCTGTTTTTT. Protein product: CAISGQGHTGELFF.

In this sample, this clonotype turned up many times. The V and J genes are TRBV5-1 and TRBJ1-1, with D maybe TRBD1 (6 bases). The CDR3 totals 13 residues. CDR1 SGHRS and CDR2 YFSETQ come from the germline V gene. Trimming shortened V by 5 bases and J by 1 base, and 9 bases separated the two germline ends. The CDR3 loop reads CASSQDRNTEAFF. In DNA, the CDR3 is TGCGCCAGCAGTCAGGACAGGAACACTGAAGCTTTCTTT.

This clonotype was seen once. A far larger clone differs by one base, so this is likely a read error. No conserved phenylalanine or tryptophan ends this CDR3, so it is likely a read error. V usage is TRBV4-2 and J usage is TRBJ2-3, with TRBD2 matching over 8 bases. This CDR3 is built from 15 residues. J lost 3 bases, V lost 5 bases, and 7 bases had no gene match. Germline V CDR1 and CDR2: LGHNA, YNFKEQ. CDR3: CASSTSGTLTDTQYV. In nucleotides, the CDR3 is TGTGCCAGCAGCACTAGCGGAACTTTAACAGATACGCAGTATGTT.

The chain combines TRBV29-1 with TRBJ1-3; D not resolved. The CDR3 sequence is 12 residues long. CDR1 SQVTM and CDR2 ANQGSEA come from the germline V gene. The germline V and J ends were trimmed by 4 bases and 0 bases, with 4 bases remaining between them. DNA of the CDR3: TGCAGCGTTGGGTTCTCTGGAAACACCATATATTTT. Its protein is CSVGFSGNTIYF.

This clonotype has at least ten counts. The J gene is TRBJ1-2, the V gene TRBV5-1; TRBD1 matches 8 bases. The germline gives CDR1 SGHRS, CDR2 YFSETQ. After removal of 0 bases from V and 6 bases from J, the junction contained 10 bases not matched to a gene. The CDR3 contains 16 residues. The CDR3 here is CASSLGGRAGGHGYTF. The CDR3 nucleotides read TGCGCCAGCAGCTTGGGAGGTCGGGCAGGGGGCCATGGCTACACCTTC.

This clonotype was seen at least ten times. This chain links TRBV28 with TRBJ2-2; a possible D gene is TRBD2 (6 bases). V lost 2 bases and J 6 bases, leaving 7 bases between the germline ends. The CDR3 spans 13 residues. Germline CDR1 is MDHEN and CDR2 is SYDVKM. The CDR3 is CASSLRRAGELFF. DNA for the CDR3: TGTGCCAGCAGTTTACGGAGGGCCGGGGAGCTGTTTTTT.

This clonotype was counted at least ten times. The chain joins TRBV29-1 to TRBJ2-5, with 11 bases aligning to TRBD2. Germline values: CDR1 SQVTM, CDR2 ANQGSEA. The CDR3 length is 16 residues. J lost 2 bases, V lost 2 bases, and 7 bases had no gene match. The CDR3 nucleotides are TGCAGCGTTGAACTAGCGGGAGGAGAGGGGCAAGAGACCCAGTACTTC. The encoded protein is CSVELAGGEGQETQYF.

On this clonotype: An end of the junction differs from the germline gene, which may be a read error. The J gene is TRBJ2-7, the V gene TRBV7-9; TRBD1 agrees at 7 bases. The CDR3 consists of 14 residues. Per germline, CDR1 SEHNR and CDR2 FQNEAQ (reference sequence). The CDR3 bases are TGTGCCGGCAGCCCCCGGGACAGCGCCTACGAGCAGTACTTC. This sequence encodes CAGSPRDSAYEQYF.

This clonotype was detected many times. CDR3 sequence: CSAGLAELYEQYF. CDR3 sequence (DNA): TGCAGTGCTGGACTAGCGGAACTTTACGAGCAGTACTTC. The V call is TRBV20-1, the J call TRBJ2-7, with TRBD2 matching over 10 bases. The germline V gene encodes CDR1 DFQATT and CDR2 SNEGSKA (reference sequence). CDR3 length: 13 residues. V lost 5 bases, J lost 4 bases, and 5 bases stayed unmatched.

This clonotype was observed many times. The chain couples TRBV20-1 to TRBJ2-5; possibly TRBD1 for D (6 bases). V dropped 2 bases and J dropped 3 bases, with 10 bases sitting between them. CDR3 length: 13 amino acids. From germline, CDR1 is DFQATT and CDR2 SNEGSKA (reference sequence). Here the CDR3 DNA reads TGCAGTGCTAGACGGACAGCTAAAGAGACCCAGTACTTC. Protein: CSARRTAKETQYF.

This clonotype came up a few times. The chain couples TRBV2 to TRBJ2-4; D is unclear. This CDR3 is built from 13 residues. The V end lost 1 base, the J end lost 0 bases, and 1 base lay between the germline ends. Germline V gene sequence: CDR1 SNHLY, CDR2 FYNNEI. As DNA, the CDR3 is TGTGCCAGCAGTGAAGTAGCCAAAAACATTCAGTACTTC. Its translation is CASSEVAKNIQYF. Looking up the rest from reference TRBV2 and TRBJ2-4 gives the full variable domain: EPEVTQTPSHQVTQMGQEVILRCVPISNHLYFYWYRQILGQKVEFLVSFYNNEISEKSEIFDDQFSVERPDGSNFTLKIRSTKLEDSAMYFCASSEVAKNIQYFGAGTRLSVL.

This clonotype was detected many times. This chain uses TRBV20-1 with TRBJ1-1; TRBD1 might be the D (5 bases). CDR3 length equals 13 residues. Trimming pared 6 bases from V and 10 bases from J, leaving 21 bases between. Germline V gene sequence: CDR1 DFQATT, CDR2 SNEGSKA (reference sequence). This CDR3 reads CSAVSDVGPRAFF. The CDR3 bases are TGCAGTGCAGTTTCGGACGTGGGACCTAGAGCTTTCTTT.